These 19 T cell receptor beta chains were all obtained from the same sample, sequenced in a study of PD-1 blockade in classical Hodgkin lymphoma. Generated by immunoSEQ multiplex PCR, the TCRdb table keeps only in-frame clones and is missing some. This sample has around 7,600 clones; about 86% occur once, and the top ten carry less than 25%. With no exception, relapse followed autologous stem cell transplantation in all patients, and brentuximab vedotin exposure varied. PBMCs were thawed, and CD8+ T cells were then isolated from them by magnetic negative selection. The sequenced sample was CD8+ T cells from blood, obtained at baseline. The receptor set was obtained from a human donor with classical Hodgkin lymphoma.

This clone has a single count. The chain employs TRBV5-1 and TRBJ2-1, with a tentative D call TRBD2 (6 bases). The CDR3 spans 16 residues. Germline V gene lookup returns CDR1 SGHRS and CDR2 YFSETQ. Trimming took off 0 bases at V and 1 base at J, with 11 bases between the two ends. The CDR3: CASSLGSGGSYNEQFF. The CDR3 DNA reads TGCGCCAGCAGCTTGGGCTCCGGGGGTTCCTACAATGAGCAGTTCTTC.

The rearrangement joins TRBV2 to TRBJ1-2; 8 bases are a match to TRBD1. This CDR3 region has 15 residues. With V trimmed by 4 bases and J by 5 bases, 9 bases remained unmatched. The germline V gene has CDR1 SNHLY and CDR2 FYNNEI. DNA for the CDR3: TGTGCCAGCAGTGCTGGGCAGGGGGCCAGATATGGCTACACCTTC. This sequence encodes CASSAGQGARYGYTF.

J is TRBJ2-7 and V is TRBV27, with 7 bases aligning to TRBD1. The ends lost 10 bases at V and 0 bases at J; junction bases unmatched: 9. The germline V gene encodes CDR1 MNHEY and CDR2 SMNVEV (reference sequence). The CDR3 covers 14 residues. The CDR3 sequence: CATKARDSSYEQYF. CDR3 coding DNA: TGTGCCACCAAAGCCCGGGACAGCTCCTACGAGCAGTACTTC.

The chain employs TRBV19 and TRBJ1-2; D is undetermined. V lost 1 base to trimming and J lost 8 bases, with 17 bases between them. The CDR3 consists of 15 residues. Germline V lookup: CDR1 LNHDA, CDR2 SQIVND (reference sequence). CDR3 bases: TGTGCCAGTAGTATAGGCTGGGGAGTGGAGTACGGCTACACCTTC. The encoded protein is CASSIGWGVEYGYTF.

This chain links TRBV5-1 with TRBJ2-7, with TRBD2 matching 12 bases. This CDR3 has 14 residues. Germline CDR1 reads SGHRS; CDR2 reads YFSETQ. Trimming removed 7 bases from V and 5 bases from J; junction bases left unmatched: 7. The CDR3 region is CASAWTSGANEQYF. The CDR3 DNA is TGCGCCAGCGCCTGGACTAGCGGGGCCAACGAGCAGTACTTC.

This clone was recorded once. The CDR3 region has the DNA TGTGCCAGCAGTTCTAGGCTAGCGGGGCACGAGCAGTACTTC. Protein: CASSSRLAGHEQYF. This chain joins TRBV27 and TRBJ2-7; TRBD2 matches at 9 bases. The V and J ends lost 4 bases and 5 bases, in that order; junction bases with no gene match: 6. Germline values: CDR1 MNHEY, CDR2 SMNVEV (reference sequence). This CDR3 spans 14 amino acids.

This chain connects TRBV27 to TRBJ2-1; the match to TRBD1 covers 7 bases. V shed 4 bases and J 3 bases; nucleotides not matched to a gene: 6. CDR3 length: 15 residues. Germline CDR1 reads MNHEY; CDR2 reads SMNVEV (reference sequence). The CDR3: CASSSPNRGYNEQFF. The CDR3 coding sequence is TGTGCCAGCAGTTCCCCGAACAGGGGCTACAATGAGCAGTTCTTC.

The rearrangement uses TRBV11-2 and TRBJ2-1; D gene unclear. V lost 5 bases, J lost 5 bases, and 4 bases lay in between. The CDR3 totals 11 residues. Germline CDR1 and CDR2: SGHAT and FQNNGV. CDR3 in DNA: TGTGCCAGCAGCACCAACAATGAGCAGTTCTTC. Its protein product is CASSTNNEQFF.

The rearrangement links TRBV6-5 to TRBJ2-3; D perhaps matches TRBD1 (6 bases). Trimming pared 5 bases from V and 4 bases from J, leaving 10 bases between. This CDR3 is built from 13 residues. Germline V lookup: CDR1 MNHEY, CDR2 SVGAGI. The CDR3 is CASSPPGADTQYF. The CDR3 nucleotides are TGTGCCAGCAGTCCCCCAGGGGCAGATACGCAGTATTTT.

V gene TRBV18 combines with J gene TRBJ2-7, with 10 bases that match TRBD1. Trimming at V came to 2 bases and at J to 1 base, leaving 5 bases not matched to a gene. CDR1 is KGHSH and CDR2 is LQKENI in the germline V gene. CDR3 length: 16 amino acids. The CDR3 reads CASSPTGTGVSYEQYF. The CDR3 region has the DNA TGTGCCAGCTCACCAACCGGGACAGGGGTTTCCTACGAGCAGTACTTC.

This rearrangement joins TRBV28 to TRBJ1-1; D may be TRBD1 (5 bases). The CDR3 is made up of 15 amino acids. V was pared by 3 bases and J by 4 bases, with 15 bases between. The V gene's germline CDR1 is MDHEN and CDR2 SYDVKM. The DNA of the CDR3 is TGTGCCAGCAGTTTCCCCGGGACGCTACGCACTGAAGCTTTCTTT. This translates into CASSFPGTLRTEAFF.

The chain carries TRBV7-9 and TRBJ2-7, with a tentative D call TRBD1 (6 bases). Germline V gives CDR1 SEHNR, CDR2 FQNEAQ (reference sequence). V lost 4 bases and J lost 3, with 13 bases in between. The CDR3 loop spans 14 amino acids. The CDR3 coding sequence is TGTGCCAGCAGCTATCCAGGGGCCAACTACGAGCAGTACTTC. This translates into CASSYPGANYEQYF.

The chain combines TRBV5-5 with TRBJ2-1; a weak D match, TRBD1 (6 bases). CDR1 is SGHKS and CDR2 is YYEKEE in the germline V gene (reference sequence). Deletions cut 3 bases from V and 2 bases from J, with 15 bases between. There are 16 residues in the CDR3. CDR3 amino acids: CASSSVRDTTYNEQFF. The DNA for the CDR3 is TGTGCCAGCAGCTCGGTCCGGGACACGACCTACAATGAGCAGTTCTTC.

This chain joins TRBV19 and TRBJ1-1; D call uncertain. The CDR3 has 13 amino acids. Trimming took 7 bases from V and 4 from J, leaving 13 bases between them. The germline V gene encodes CDR1 LNHDA and CDR2 SQIVND (reference sequence). CDR3 coding DNA: TGTGCCAGTAAGTCCGGGCCCTCCACTGAAGCTTTCTTT. Amino acid sequence: CASKSGPSTEAFF.

This clone came up once. The gene calls are TRBV5-1 and TRBJ2-4; tentative D call: TRBD1 (6 bases). The CDR3 consists of 16 residues. The germline gives CDR1 SGHRS, CDR2 YFSETQ. V lost 4 bases to trimming and J lost 1 base, with 15 bases between them. The CDR3 DNA is TGCGCCAGCAGCACAGGGTTCTTCTCGGCCAAAAACATTCAGTACTTC. Its protein is CASSTGFFSAKNIQYF. Full variable domain (rest looked up from reference TRBV5-1 and TRBJ2-4): KAGVTQTPRYLIKTRGQQVTLSCSPISGHRSVSWYQQTPGQGLQFLFEYFSETQRNKGNFPGRFSGRQFSNSRSEMNVSTLELGDSALYLCASSTGFFSAKNIQYFGAGTRLSVL.

The chain uses TRBV6-5 and TRBJ1-1; TRBD1 is a possible D gene (5 bases). The CDR3 is 14 amino acids. Trimming cost V 6 bases and J 4 bases, with 15 bases left between them. Germline assignment: CDR1 MNHEY and CDR2 SVGAGI. CDR3 in DNA: TGTGCCAGCAGAACCCCGGGGGGGAGCACTGAAGCTTTCTTT. Its translation is CASRTPGGSTEAFF.

The chain has TRBV7-2 and TRBJ2-1, with D tentatively TRBD1 or TRBD2 (5 bases each). V lost 3 bases and J 3 bases, leaving 18 bases between the germline ends. Looked up from germline, CDR1 is SGHTA and CDR2 is FQGNSA. The CDR3 length is 17 residues. DNA for the CDR3: TGTGCCAGCAGCTTTTATAAGGTCCGGGGCGACTACAATGAGCAGTTCTTC. Encoded protein: CASSFYKVRGDYNEQFF. The variable domain in full, completed from reference TRBV7-2 and TRBJ2-1, reads GAGVSQSPSNKVTEKGKDVELRCDPISGHTALYWYRQSLGQGLEFLIYFQGNSAPDKSGLPSDRFSAERTGGSVSTLTIQRTQQEDSAVYLCASSFYKVRGDYNEQFFGPGTRLTVL.

This chain connects TRBV28 to TRBJ2-7; D might be TRBD1 (5 bases). Trimming took off 3 bases at V and 7 bases at J, with 13 bases between the two ends. Germline V gene data show CDR1 as MDHEN and CDR2 as SYDVKM. The CDR3 has 13 amino acids. The CDR3 loop reads CASSLGLDFEQYF. In DNA form, the CDR3 reads TGTGCCAGCAGTTTGGGGCTCGACTTTGAGCAGTACTTC.

This clone has more than one count but fewer than ten. The chain employs TRBV27 and TRBJ1-1; no definite D call. This CDR3 spans 15 amino acids. Trimming stripped 5 bases from V and 2 bases from J, with 15 bases between. The germline V gene has CDR1 MNHEY and CDR2 SMNVEV (reference sequence). For the CDR3, the DNA is TGTGCCAGCAGTCCCATAGGTGGTTCCAACACTGAAGCTTTCTTT. This gives the protein CASSPIGGSNTEAFF.